Included here is one T cell receptor (beta chain) sequence, with context. Each sample received Survey-level depth of up to 500,000 reads. Produced via immunoSEQ multiplex PCR; TCRdb's table is partial and in-frame only. This table has some 4,900 clones, 80% to 90% appearing once. Before the diagnostic colonoscopy, ulcerative colitis patients were free of immunosuppressive medication. At colonoscopy, a blood sample was also collected. Trimming removed 2 bases from V and 11 bases from J, with 15 bases in between. This CDR3 region has 13 residues. Germline V gene lookup returns CDR1 GTSNPN and CDR2 SVGIG (reference sequence). The data derive from a study of pediatric ulcerative colitis.

The rearrangement joins TRBV30 to TRBJ1-4; D is unresolved. This clonotype was sampled from a boy aged 5 to 17 with mild ulcerative colitis. Sequenced material: blood. The CDR3 DNA sequence: TGTGCCTGGAGTCCAGACGGGCCCGAGAAACTGTTTTTT. Encoded protein: CAWSPDGPEKLFF.